This TCR beta chain was profiled in a study of T cell repertoires in cytomegalovirus infection. On the study more broadly: An indication of both CMV infection and matching HLA type came from public TCR beta signatures.

TCRdb analysed the reads with MiXCR anew, one entry per CDR3 protein. The sample lists 200,000 to 300,000 distinct CDR3 sequences; approximately 13% were seen once. There are a few counts of this clonotype. V lost 6 bases and J lost 8, with 16 bases in between. The CDR3 has 14 amino acids. Germline V gene lookup returns CDR1 MNHEY and CDR2 SVGEGT. The receptor was derived from a human donor in good health (CMV status not recorded). Some clones in this sample may be carry-over from other donors' samples. This sequence joins TRBV6-2 or TRBV6-3 and TRBJ2-2; weak D call: TRBD1 (6 bases). Specimen: PBMCs. The CDR3 DNA reads TGTGCCAGCAGCCGTGGACAGCAGTCAGGGGAGCTGTTTTTT. This translates into CASSRGQQSGELFF.